The clone carrying this TCR beta chain appeared a few times. Its matching antigen is unknown. This sample stems from a study of a mutant IDH1 vaccine in newly diagnosed glioma. Turning to the study itself: Antecedent treatment encompassed radiotherapy, temozolomide, or their combination; the majority received both. Overall study findings and caveats: Of all patients, 93.3% showed vaccine-induced immune responses.

V trimming: 4 bases; J trimming: 3 bases; junction bases outside the gene matches: 7. Germline lookup yields CDR1 MNHEY and CDR2 SVGAGI. CDR3 length equals 15 residues. The repertoire was sequenced with immunoSEQ multiplex PCR; TCRdb's copy has only in-frame clones and lacks some. Of 50,000 or so clones listed, over 75% are singletons. Time point noted: week 5, during vaccination. In the vaccine, a single dose held 300 ug of the mutant IDH1 20-mer peptide, along with topical imiquimod. The TCR originated in a woman between 35 and 50 years old with glioma. The genes are TRBV6-5 and TRBJ1-1, with 8 bases aligning to TRBD1. The starting material was PBMCs, obtained from a glioma patient whose treatment included an IDH1 peptide vaccine. In DNA, the CDR3 is TGTGCCAGCAGTTCCGGGACAGGAGGGTACACTGAAGCTTTCTTT. This translates into CASSSGTGGYTEAFF.